The 12 T cell receptor beta chains below come from one sample, sequenced in a study of cytomegalovirus exposure and HLA in healthy donors. Vbeta (60) and Jbeta (13) primers were used in the PCR. The data were produced by immunoSEQ multiplex PCR, yet TCRdb's version contains in-frame clones alone and is incomplete. The profile covers around 190,000 clones, with around 88% appearing a single time and around 0.3% taken by the ten largest. Sequenced sample: PBMCs. The receptors come from a woman in her 30s in good health and CMV-seronegative.

This sequence joins TRBV9 and TRBJ1-2; D remains ambiguous. V was shortened by 4 bases and J by 3 bases, with 13 bases between the two germline ends. Germline V gene lookup returns CDR1 SGDLS and CDR2 YYNGEE. The CDR3 totals 14 residues. The CDR3, as DNA: TGTGCCAGCAGCCCCCACCCCCTATACTATGGCTACACCTTC. Its translation: CASSPHPLYYGYTF.

V is TRBV30 and J is TRBJ1-2; D is perhaps TRBD1 (5 bases). The CDR3 has 10 residues. Trimming took 7 bases from V and 8 from J, leaving 11 bases between them. Germline-derived CDR1 and CDR2 are GTSNPN and SVGIG (reference sequence). CDR3 in DNA: TGTGCCTCCTGGCGGGGGGGCTACACCTTC. Protein sequence: CASWRGGYTF.

The chain is built from TRBV5-1 and TRBJ2-6; maybe TRBD1 (5 bases). CDR3 size: 16 residues. V dropped 5 bases and J dropped 1 base, with 13 bases sitting between them. The germline gives CDR1 SGHRS, CDR2 YFSETQ. In DNA, the CDR3 is TGCGCCAGCAGGCCGACAGCCTTATCTGGGGCCAACGTCCTGACTTTC. The encoded protein is CASRPTALSGANVLTF. The full variable domain, completed using reference TRBV5-1 and TRBJ2-6, is KAGVTQTPRYLIKTRGQQVTLSCSPISGHRSVSWYQQTPGQGLQFLFEYFSETQRNKGNFPGRFSGRQFSNSRSEMNVSTLELGDSALYLCASRPTALSGANVLTFGAGSRLTVL.

The J gene is TRBJ2-5, the V gene TRBV5-6; a possible D gene is TRBD2 (6 bases). V was trimmed by 4 bases and J by 5 bases, leaving 21 bases between them. Per the germline V gene, CDR1 is SGHDT and CDR2 is YYEEEE. CDR3 length: 16 amino acids. CDR3 sequence: CASSPTLTSPKETQYF. The CDR3 nucleotides read TGTGCCAGCAGCCCTACCCTGACTAGTCCTAAGGAGACCCAGTACTTC.

The chain combines TRBV9 with TRBJ2-1; possibly TRBD1 for D (5 bases). The V gene's germline CDR1 is SGDLS and CDR2 YYNGEE. V shed 2 bases and J shed 4 bases, with 16 bases lying between them. The CDR3 is 16 amino acids. The CDR3 nucleotides are TGTGCCAGCAGCGTCGACAGTTCGCCCTTTTACAATGAGCAGTTCTTC. Amino acid sequence: CASSVDSSPFYNEQFF.

V is TRBV5-1 and J is TRBJ2-3, with D possibly matching TRBD1 (5 bases). The V gene lost 9 bases and the J gene lost 0 bases, with 17 bases spanning the gap. The CDR3 sequence is 15 residues long. The germline CDR1 and CDR2 sequences are SGHRS and YFSETQ. CDR3 sequence: CATGTQGASTDTQYF. The CDR3 DNA follows: TGCGCCACCGGAACCCAGGGTGCTAGCACAGATACGCAGTATTTT.

The V call is TRBV10-3, the J call TRBJ2-7; possibly TRBD2 for D (6 bases). With 10 bases removed from V and 6 bases from J, the gap between germline ends came to 13 bases. Germline V gene lookup returns CDR1 ENHRY and CDR2 SYGVKD. The CDR3 contains 11 residues. CDR3 sequence (DNA): TGTGCCACGAGTAACGGGGGCGAGCAGTACTTC. Translation: CATSNGGEQYF.

The CDR3 region has the DNA TGTGCCAGCAGCTACGGGGGGAGCTCCTACAATGAGCAGTTCTTC. Translated: CASSYGGSSYNEQFF. The V gene is TRBV5-6, the J gene TRBJ2-1, with 7 positions matching TRBD2. From germline, CDR1 is SGHDT and CDR2 YYEEEE. V shed 3 bases, J shed 0 bases, and the junction held 3 bases outside the gene matches. The CDR3 covers 15 residues.

J is TRBJ1-4 and V is TRBV7-9, with D possibly being TRBD1 (5 bases). The V end was cut by 4 bases, the J end by 4 bases, with 13 bases between. This CDR3 has 15 residues. CDR1 is SEHNR, CDR2 FQNEAQ, per germline (reference sequence). CDR3 DNA: TGTGCCAGCAGCTCGGGAGGGACGGGTAATGAAAAACTGTTTTTT. Translated: CASSSGGTGNEKLFF. Full variable domain (outside the CDR3, taken from reference TRBV7-9 and TRBJ1-4): DTGVSQNPRHKITKRGQNVTFRCDPISEHNRLYWYRQTLGQGPEFLTYFQNEAQLEKSRLLSDRFSAERPKGSFSTLEIQRTEQGDSAMYLCASSSGGTGNEKLFFGSGTQLSVL.

The rearrangement uses TRBV19 and TRBJ2-1; the match to TRBD2 covers 11 bases. The CDR3 is 16 residues long. Germline CDR1 reads LNHDA; CDR2 reads SQIVND (reference sequence). J lost 8 bases, V lost 6 bases, and 12 bases had no gene match. The chain's CDR3 is CASRDSGRANSDEQFF. CDR3 DNA: TGTGCCAGTAGGGATAGCGGGAGGGCCAACAGTGATGAGCAGTTCTTC.

The rearrangement joins TRBV25-1 to TRBJ2-1; D gene uncertain. CDR1 MGHDK and CDR2 SYGVNS come from the germline V gene. The CDR3 contains 17 residues. V lost 0 bases and J 7 bases, leaving 19 bases between the germline ends. CDR3 residues: CASSEYLGPLRGNEQFF. DNA of the CDR3: TGTGCCAGCAGTGAATATTTAGGCCCTCTCAGAGGTAATGAGCAGTTCTTC.

V gene TRBV10-3 combines with J gene TRBJ2-1, with 11 positions matching TRBD2. Germline V gene sequence: CDR1 ENHRY, CDR2 SYGVKD. V was clipped by 3 bases and J by 6 bases; unmatched bases: 4. CDR3 length: 15 residues. The CDR3 reads CAISEGSGRVNEQFF. The CDR3 region has the DNA TGTGCCATCAGTGAAGGTAGCGGGAGGGTCAATGAGCAGTTCTTC.